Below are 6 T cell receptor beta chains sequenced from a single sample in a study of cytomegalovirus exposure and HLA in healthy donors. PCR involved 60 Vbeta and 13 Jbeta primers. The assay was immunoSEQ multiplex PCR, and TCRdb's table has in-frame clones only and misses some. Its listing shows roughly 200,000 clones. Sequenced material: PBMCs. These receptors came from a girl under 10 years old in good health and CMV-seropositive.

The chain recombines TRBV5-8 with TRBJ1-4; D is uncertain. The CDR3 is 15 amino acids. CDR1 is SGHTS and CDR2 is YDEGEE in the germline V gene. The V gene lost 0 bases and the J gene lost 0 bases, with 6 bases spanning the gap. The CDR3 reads CASSLGQATNEKLFF. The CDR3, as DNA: TGTGCCAGCAGCTTGGGACAAGCAACTAATGAAAAACTGTTTTTT.

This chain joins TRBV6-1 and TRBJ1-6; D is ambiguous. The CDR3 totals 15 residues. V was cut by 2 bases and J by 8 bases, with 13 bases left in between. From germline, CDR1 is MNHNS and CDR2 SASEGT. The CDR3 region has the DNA TGTGCCAGCAGTGAAAGAAACACCAGCGATTCACCCCTCCACTTT. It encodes CASSERNTSDSPLHF.

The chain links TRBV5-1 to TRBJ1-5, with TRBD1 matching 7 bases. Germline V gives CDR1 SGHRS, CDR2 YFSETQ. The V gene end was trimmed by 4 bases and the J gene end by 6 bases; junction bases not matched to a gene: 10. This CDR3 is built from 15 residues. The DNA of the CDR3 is TGCGCCAGCAGCCCAGAGGGGGCGCAGGCTCAGCCCCAGCATTTT. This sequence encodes CASSPEGAQAQPQHF. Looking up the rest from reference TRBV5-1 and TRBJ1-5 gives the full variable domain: KAGVTQTPRYLIKTRGQQVTLSCSPISGHRSVSWYQQTPGQGLQFLFEYFSETQRNKGNFPGRFSGRQFSNSRSEMNVSTLELGDSALYLCASSPEGAQAQPQHFGDGTRLSIL.

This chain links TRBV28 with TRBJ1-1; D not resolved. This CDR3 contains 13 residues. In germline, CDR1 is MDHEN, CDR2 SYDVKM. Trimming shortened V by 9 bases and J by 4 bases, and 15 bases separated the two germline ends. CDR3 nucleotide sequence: TGTGCCAGTCGACGACCCGCGGGCACTGAAGCTTTCTTT. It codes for CASRRPAGTEAFF.

CDR3 in amino acids: CASSAVTSGRSVDTQYF. The CDR3 nucleotides read TGCGCCAGCAGCGCCGTGACTAGCGGGAGGTCTGTAGATACGCAGTATTTT. This chain links TRBV5-1 with TRBJ2-3; TRBD2 aligns across 13 bases. Per germline, CDR1 SGHRS and CDR2 YFSETQ. The CDR3 is made up of 17 amino acids. V shed 4 bases, J shed 5 bases, and the junction held 10 bases outside the gene matches.

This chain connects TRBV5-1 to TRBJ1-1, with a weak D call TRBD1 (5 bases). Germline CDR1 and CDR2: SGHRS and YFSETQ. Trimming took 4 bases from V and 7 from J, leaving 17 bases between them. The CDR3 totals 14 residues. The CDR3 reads CASSLVPGQGEAFF. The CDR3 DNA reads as TGCGCCAGCAGCCTTGTACCTGGCCAGGGTGAAGCTTTCTTT.